The following is a TCR beta chain sequence with its context. Antigen unknown. The data are from a study of cytomegalovirus exposure and HLA in healthy donors. Overall study results and limits: Analysis was performed later, and it showed HLA-associated TCR beta chains to be more clonally expanded than equally common others. In an earlier analysis, productive rearrangement rates for most beta V segments clustered near 87% or 30%. The study designated about 160 TCR beta chains cytomegalovirus-associated.

60 Vbeta and 13 Jbeta primers were used in PCR. Sequencing was performed with immunoSEQ multiplex PCR; in TCRdb, only in-frame clones are kept and a portion is missing. The profile shows about 130,000 clones, 75% to 85% of them singletons. The J segment lost 10 bases and the V segment lost 5 bases, leaving 11 bases of the junction unmatched. The CDR3 runs to 16 residues. CDR1 and CDR2 (germline): SGHTA, FQGNSA. This rearrangement joins TRBV7-2 to TRBJ2-1, with 13 nucleotides matching TRBD2. Sequenced: PBMCs. The clonotype originates from a woman aged 45-65 years in good health and CMV-seropositive. CDR3 DNA: TGTGCCAGCAGCCCCCGACTAGCGGGGGGAGTTCGGGAGCAGTTCTTC. Translating it yields CASSPRLAGGVREQFF.